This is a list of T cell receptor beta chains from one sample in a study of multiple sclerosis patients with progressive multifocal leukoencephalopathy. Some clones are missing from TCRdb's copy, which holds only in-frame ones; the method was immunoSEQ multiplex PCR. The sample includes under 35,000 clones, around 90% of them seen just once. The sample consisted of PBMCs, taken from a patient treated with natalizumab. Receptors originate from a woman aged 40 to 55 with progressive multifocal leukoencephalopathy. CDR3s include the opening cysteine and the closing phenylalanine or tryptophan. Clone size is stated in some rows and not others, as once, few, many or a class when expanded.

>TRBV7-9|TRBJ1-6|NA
CASSFLQVTPLHF
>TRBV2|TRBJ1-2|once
CASSGVRGNYGYTF
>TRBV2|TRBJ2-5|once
CASSSNQETQYF
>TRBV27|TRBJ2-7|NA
CASSFQGASSYEQYF
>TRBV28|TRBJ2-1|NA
CASRYPGTSAYNEQFF
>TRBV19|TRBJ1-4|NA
CASSIEGRANEKLFF
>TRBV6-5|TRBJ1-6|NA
CASSPGQQHSPLHF
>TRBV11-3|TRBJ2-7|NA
CASSLDRGLVYEQYF
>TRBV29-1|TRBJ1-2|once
CSALPRGAYGYTF
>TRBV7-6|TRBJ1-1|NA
CASSLEQNTEAFF
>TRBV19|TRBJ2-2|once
CASSIGGDRLNTGELFF
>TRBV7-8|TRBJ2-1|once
CASSLRASLTPYNEQFF
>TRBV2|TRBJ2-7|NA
CASSPTLVLEQYF
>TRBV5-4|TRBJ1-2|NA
CASSLGRGGGGYTF
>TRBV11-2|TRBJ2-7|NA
CASSLDPAGFEQYF
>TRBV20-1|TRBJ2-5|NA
CSARDRETQYF
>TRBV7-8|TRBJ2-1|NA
CASSPTGVMSEQFF
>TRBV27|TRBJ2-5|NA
CASSLARGLGGETQYF
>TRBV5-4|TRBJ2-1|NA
CASSFRDRGFSQFF
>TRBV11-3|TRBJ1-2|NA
CASSQGGENYGYTF
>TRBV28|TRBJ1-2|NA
CASSDGDSSPGYGYTF
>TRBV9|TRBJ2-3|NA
CASSLGYTQYF
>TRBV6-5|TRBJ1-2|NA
CASSYGGGYTF
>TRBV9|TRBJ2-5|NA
CASSVGVTVPMETQYF
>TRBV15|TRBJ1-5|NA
CATSRGGINQPQHF
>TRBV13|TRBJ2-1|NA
CASSPRTGRGSYNEQFF
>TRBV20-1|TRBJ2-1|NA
CSATQNEQFF
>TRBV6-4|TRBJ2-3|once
CASSDSQGGTDTQYF
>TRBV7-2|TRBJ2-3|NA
CASSLRPGQGASDTQYF
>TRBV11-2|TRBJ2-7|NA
CASSLEYSAGRHEQYF
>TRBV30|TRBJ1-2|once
CAWSVLKGAGYTF
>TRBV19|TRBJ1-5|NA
CASSSTGVGNQPQHF
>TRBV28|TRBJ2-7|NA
CASSPAGTHYEQYF
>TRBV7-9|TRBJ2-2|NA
CASSLGGQGSTGELFF
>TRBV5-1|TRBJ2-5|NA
CASSTGLAGDQETQYF
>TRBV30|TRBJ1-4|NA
CAWSDGLNEKLFF
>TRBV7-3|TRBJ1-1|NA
CASSLVANTNTEAFF
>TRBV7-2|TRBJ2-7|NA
CASSFTDRGTHEQYF
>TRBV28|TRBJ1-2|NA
CASRGQGARGSGYTF
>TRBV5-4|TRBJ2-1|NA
CASSPTSGAYNEQFF
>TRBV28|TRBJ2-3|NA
CASSPSGTSGGRDTQYF
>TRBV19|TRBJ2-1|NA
CASSKTGTSGRNEQFF
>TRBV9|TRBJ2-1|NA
CASSVGTTGGNEQFF
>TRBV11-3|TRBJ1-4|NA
CASSPGIYEKLFF
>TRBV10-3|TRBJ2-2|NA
CAIRGQGRTGELFF
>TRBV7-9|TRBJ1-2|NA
CASSSFEHHGKTYGYTF
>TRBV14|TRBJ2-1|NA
CASSQRLSRSSYNEQFF
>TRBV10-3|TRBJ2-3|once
CAISGGKETQYF
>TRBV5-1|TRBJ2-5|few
CASSPSGQETQYF
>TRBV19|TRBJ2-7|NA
CASSIGSSGEAYEQYF
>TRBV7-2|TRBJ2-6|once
CASSFTGGGSGANVLTF
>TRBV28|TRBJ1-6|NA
CASIGGLNSPLHF
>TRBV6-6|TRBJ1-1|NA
CASSRPGPEAFF
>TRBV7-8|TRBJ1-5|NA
CASSSGTRNQPQHF
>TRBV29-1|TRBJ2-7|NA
CSVRAGTSGISYEQYF